The present entry profiles one T cell receptor beta chain with its context. The sample originates from a study of T-cell reconstitution after alpha-beta-depleted transplantation in children. During its preparation, the TCRbeta library received unique molecular identifiers. TCRdb used MiXCR to reprocess the PCR reads, holding one entry per CDR3 protein. The sample contains a few hundred thousand distinct CDR3 sequences, over 9.5% of which appear only once. The germline gives CDR1 MDHEN, CDR2 SYDVKM. V lost 7 bases and J lost 4, with 17 bases in between. The CDR3 consists of 14 residues. The source material was PBMCs from the stem cell graft donor, sampled from the stem cell graft. V gene TRBV28 combines with J gene TRBJ2-7; possible D gene TRBD1, 5 bases. The source of this sequence is a human donor who donated a stem cell graft to a child with SCID. CDR3 loop: CASTQWGTGYEQYF. Here the CDR3 DNA reads TGTGCCAGCACTCAATGGGGCACAGGTTACGAGCAGTACTTC.